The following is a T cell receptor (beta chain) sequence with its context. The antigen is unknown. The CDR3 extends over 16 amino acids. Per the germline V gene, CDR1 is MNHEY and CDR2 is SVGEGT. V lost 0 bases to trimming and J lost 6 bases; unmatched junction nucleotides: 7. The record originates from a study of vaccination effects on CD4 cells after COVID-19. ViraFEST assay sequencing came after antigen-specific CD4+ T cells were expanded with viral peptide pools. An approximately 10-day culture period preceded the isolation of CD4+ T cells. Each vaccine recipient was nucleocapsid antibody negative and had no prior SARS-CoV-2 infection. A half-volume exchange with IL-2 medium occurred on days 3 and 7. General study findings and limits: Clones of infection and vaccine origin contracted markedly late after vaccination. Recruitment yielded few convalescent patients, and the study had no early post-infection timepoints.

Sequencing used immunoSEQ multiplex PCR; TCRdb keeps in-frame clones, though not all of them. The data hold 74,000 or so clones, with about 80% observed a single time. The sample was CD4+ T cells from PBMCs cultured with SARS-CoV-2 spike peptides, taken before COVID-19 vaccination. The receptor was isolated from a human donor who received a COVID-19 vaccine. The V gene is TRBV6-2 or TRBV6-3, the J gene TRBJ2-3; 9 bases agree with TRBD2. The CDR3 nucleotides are TGTGCCAGCAGTTACTCGATGAGCGGGGGGCCGGATACGCAGTATTTT. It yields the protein CASSYSMSGGPDTQYF.